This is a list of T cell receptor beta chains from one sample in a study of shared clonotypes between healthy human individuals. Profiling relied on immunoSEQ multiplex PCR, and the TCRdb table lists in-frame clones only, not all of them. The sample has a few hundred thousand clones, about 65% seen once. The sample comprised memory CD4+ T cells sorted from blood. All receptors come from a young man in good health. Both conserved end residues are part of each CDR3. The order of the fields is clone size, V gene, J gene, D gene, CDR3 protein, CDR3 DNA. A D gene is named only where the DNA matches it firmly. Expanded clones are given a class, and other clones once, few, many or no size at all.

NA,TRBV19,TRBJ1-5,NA,CASSRMRDGHQPQHF,TGTGCCAGTAGTAGGATGAGGGACGGCCATCAGCCCCAGCATTTT
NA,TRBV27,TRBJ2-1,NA,CASSPLGNEQFF,TGTGCCAGCAGTCCACTCGGCAATGAGCAGTTCTTC
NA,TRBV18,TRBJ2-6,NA,CASSPTTGSSGANVLTF,TGTGCCAGCTCACCGACGACAGGTAGCTCTGGGGCCAACGTCCTGACTTTC
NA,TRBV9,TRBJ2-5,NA,CASSVAGGWSQQETQYF,TGTGCCAGCAGCGTAGCGGGGGGCTGGAGCCAGCAAGAGACCCAGTACTTC
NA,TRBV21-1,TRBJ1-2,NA,CASSKGCRGFVDGYTF,TGTGCCAGCAGCAAAGGCTGCAGGGGATTCGTTGATGGCTACACCTTC
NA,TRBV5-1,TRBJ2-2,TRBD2,CASSSRGLAGVGGELFF,TGCGCCAGCAGCAGCCGCGGACTAGCGGGAGTCGGCGGGGAGCTGTTTTTT
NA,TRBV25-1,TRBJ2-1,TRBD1,CASLEAGQGFNEQFF,TGTGCCAGCCTCGAGGCGGGACAGGGGTTCAATGAGCAGTTCTTC
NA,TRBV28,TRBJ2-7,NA,CASSFNDYEQYF,TGTGCCAGCAGTTTTAATGACTACGAGCAGTACTTC
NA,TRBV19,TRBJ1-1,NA,CASSNWATEAFF,TGTGCCAGTAGTAATTGGGCCACTGAAGCTTTCTTT
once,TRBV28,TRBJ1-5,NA,CPRGSPGNQPQHF,TGTCCTAGGGGGTCTCCGGGCAATCAGCCCCAGCATTTT
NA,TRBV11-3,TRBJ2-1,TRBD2,CASSYTVGLGSNPPRDEQFF,TGTGCCAGCAGTTATACTGTGGGACTAGGTTCTAACCCTCCTCGGGATGAGCAGTTCTTC
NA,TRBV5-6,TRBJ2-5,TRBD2,CASSWEGLAGQETQYF,TGTGCCAGCAGCTGGGAGGGACTAGCGGGGCAAGAGACCCAGTACTTC
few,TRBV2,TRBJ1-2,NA,CASSPRSVDGYTF,TGTGCCAGCAGTCCTCGTTCCGTGGATGGCTACACCTTC
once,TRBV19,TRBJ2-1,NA,CASTSSKEQFF,TGTGCCAGTACTAGTTCCAAGGAGCAGTTCTTC
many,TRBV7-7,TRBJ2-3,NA,CASSLIWDQGRATQYF,TGTGCTAGCAGCTTGATTTGGGACCAAGGTCGGGCTACGCAGTATTTT
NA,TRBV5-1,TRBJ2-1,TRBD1,CASNEPGQGGEQFF,TGCGCCAGCAACGAACCGGGACAGGGTGGTGAGCAGTTCTTC
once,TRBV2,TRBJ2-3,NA,CASSEFSDTQYF,TGTGCCAGCAGTGAATTTTCAGATACGCAGTATTTT
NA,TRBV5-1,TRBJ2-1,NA,CASSFQGNEQFF,TGCGCCAGCAGCTTTCAGGGGAATGAGCAGTTCTTC
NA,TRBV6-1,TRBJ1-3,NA,CASSGGTRNTIYF,TGTGCCAGCAGTGGGGGGACGAGAAACACCATATATTTT
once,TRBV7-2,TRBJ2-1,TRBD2,CASSLAASGLTYNEQFF,TGTGCCAGCAGCTTAGCCGCTAGCGGGCTAACCTACAATGAGCAGTTCTTC